This T cell receptor (beta chain) is drawn from a study of blood T cell repertoires in COVID-19. Germline V gives CDR1 KGHSH, CDR2 LQKENI. This CDR3 contains 15 residues. Trimming cost V 6 bases and J 12 bases; bases outside gene matches: 14. Only a few counts were recorded for this clone. Everyone who took part was roughly 18 to 89 years old, and they came from some 23 US areas. Membership in each cohort depended on participant-reported clinical history. Symptom resolution, clearance, or two negative PCRs marked the recovered donors of Cohort 3. Original processing methods: Amplification of reference gene primers was used by the study to estimate nucleated cell counts. The assay was immunoSEQ multiplex PCR, and TCRdb's table has in-frame clones only and misses some. The V and J calls and clone size were taken over from that table, and D and trimming were inferred from the DNA. The table includes roughly 200,000 clones, approximately 85% detected once.

The rearrangement links TRBV18 to TRBJ2-1; 10 bases line up with TRBD2. The source is a woman aged 30 to 39 who had recovered from COVID-19. Sample: PBMCs or T cells enriched from blood (not recorded which). In DNA, the CDR3 is TGTGCCAGCTCCCAACTAGCGGGGTCCGGAATGGGGCAGTTCTTC. Amino acid sequence: CASSQLAGSGMGQFF.